This TCR beta chain originates from a study of T cell responses to AZD1222 COVID-19 vaccine. General study findings and limits: The repertoires were collected only after the peak T cell response. Regions left unmutated in variants are reportedly the target of nearly half of spike-specific TCRs. Recipients of AZD1222 seropositive at baseline numbered only 5 to 7. Spike-specific TCR breadth and depth went up after people got two AZD1222 doses.

The CDR3 loop spans 15 amino acids. Unmatched junction bases numbered 9, after V lost 5 bases and J lost 3 bases. Of note for this clone: The antigen remains unidentified.

Here immunoSEQ multiplex PCR was the method, and the copy in TCRdb shows in-frame clones only, minus some. The profile shows 130,000 to 150,000 clones, approximately 88% of them singletons. J is TRBJ1-2 and V is TRBV5-3; 8 bases are a match to TRBD1. TRBV5-3 is noted as an ORF with a role that remains uncertain. Material: peripheral blood, obtained on day 0 of AZD1222 vaccination. The clonotype was recovered from an adult in good health. The DNA of the CDR3 is TGTGCCAGAAGTACTAGAACAGGGGGGGACTATGGCTACACCTTC. Residues: CARSTRTGGDYGYTF.